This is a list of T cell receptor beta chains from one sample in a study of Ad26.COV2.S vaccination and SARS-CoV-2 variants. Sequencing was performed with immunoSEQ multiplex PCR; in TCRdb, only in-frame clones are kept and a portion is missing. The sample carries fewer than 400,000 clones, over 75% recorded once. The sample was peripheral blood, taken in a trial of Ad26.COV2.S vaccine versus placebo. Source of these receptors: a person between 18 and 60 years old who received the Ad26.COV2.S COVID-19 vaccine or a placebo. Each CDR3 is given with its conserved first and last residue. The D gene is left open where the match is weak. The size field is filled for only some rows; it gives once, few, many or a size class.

cdr3_nt: TGTGCCACCAGCAGATTTAGCGGGTCCTACGAGCAGTACTTC
cdr3_aa: CATSRFSGSYEQYF
d_call: TRBD2
clone_size: NA
v_call: TRBV15
j_call: TRBJ2-7

cdr3_nt: TGTGCCTGGAGTGTAATCGGGCTAGGGGAGACCCAGTACTTC
cdr3_aa: CAWSVIGLGETQYF
d_call: NA
clone_size: NA
v_call: TRBV30
j_call: TRBJ2-5

cdr3_nt: TGCGCCAGCAGCTTGGAGCCGGCAGGGGGCAACACTGAAGCTTTCTTT
cdr3_aa: CASSLEPAGGNTEAFF
d_call: TRBD1
clone_size: NA
v_call: TRBV5-1
j_call: TRBJ1-1

cdr3_nt: TGTGCCAGCAGGGATAACAGGGTTTTGGGCTACACCTTC
cdr3_aa: CASRDNRVLGYTF
d_call: NA
clone_size: NA
v_call: TRBV12-3/TRBV12-4
j_call: TRBJ1-2

cdr3_nt: TGTGCCAGCAGCCAAGATTTGGGGAGCTACGAGCAGTACTTC
cdr3_aa: CASSQDLGSYEQYF
d_call: NA
clone_size: NA
v_call: TRBV3-1/TRBV3-2
j_call: TRBJ2-7

cdr3_nt: TGTGCCAGCAGCCAAGATATGGGAGGGACGCAGTATTTT
cdr3_aa: CASSQDMGGTQYF
d_call: TRBD2
clone_size: NA
v_call: TRBV3-1/TRBV3-2
j_call: TRBJ2-3

cdr3_nt: TGTGCTAGTGGTTTGTTGAAAGAGTACTTC
cdr3_aa: CASGLLKEYF
d_call: NA
clone_size: NA
v_call: TRBV12-5
j_call: TRBJ2-7

cdr3_nt: TGTGCCAGCAGCTCTAGCGGGAGAGGCTACGAGCAGTACTTC
cdr3_aa: CASSSSGRGYEQYF
d_call: TRBD2
clone_size: NA
v_call: TRBV7-9
j_call: TRBJ2-7

cdr3_nt: TGCGCCAGCAGCTTGGTGCAGGGACGGGAGACAGATACGCAGTATTTT
cdr3_aa: CASSLVQGRETDTQYF
d_call: NA
clone_size: NA
v_call: TRBV5-1
j_call: TRBJ2-3

cdr3_nt: TGCGCCAGCAGCCCCAGAACAGGGGGCAGTGGCTACACCTTC
cdr3_aa: CASSPRTGGSGYTF
d_call: TRBD1
clone_size: NA
v_call: TRBV4-3
j_call: TRBJ1-2

cdr3_nt: TGTGCCAGTAGTATTGACACCTTCTCTGGAAACACCATATATTTT
cdr3_aa: CASSIDTFSGNTIYF
d_call: NA
clone_size: once
v_call: TRBV19
j_call: TRBJ1-3

cdr3_nt: TGCGCCAGCAGCTTACAGGGTATCGGAAACACCATATATTTT
cdr3_aa: CASSLQGIGNTIYF
d_call: NA
clone_size: few
v_call: TRBV5-1
j_call: TRBJ1-3

cdr3_nt: TGTGCCAGCAGCTTGGAGAGACGAGACGTTGAGCAGTTCTTC
cdr3_aa: CASSLERRDVEQFF
d_call: NA
clone_size: NA
v_call: TRBV5-4
j_call: TRBJ2-1

cdr3_nt: TGTGCCAGCAGCACAACAATGGAGCAGTACTTC
cdr3_aa: CASSTTMEQYF
d_call: NA
clone_size: once
v_call: TRBV5-6
j_call: TRBJ2-7

cdr3_nt: TGTGCCAGCAGGGACAGAGCGGGAGGTTACGAGCAGTACTTC
cdr3_aa: CASRDRAGGYEQYF
d_call: TRBD2
clone_size: NA
v_call: TRBV2
j_call: TRBJ2-7

cdr3_nt: TGTGCCAGCAGCTCCTTCACGGGACAACGCACCGGGGAGCTGTTTTTT
cdr3_aa: CASSSFTGQRTGELFF
d_call: NA
clone_size: NA
v_call: TRBV27
j_call: TRBJ2-2

cdr3_nt: TGTGCCAGCAGTGAAGGGGGCTCTGGGGCCAACGTCCTGACTTTC
cdr3_aa: CASSEGGSGANVLTF
d_call: NA
clone_size: NA
v_call: TRBV6-1
j_call: TRBJ2-6

cdr3_nt: TGTGCCAGCAGCTTAGAGGCTAGCGGGACCTACGAGCAGTACTTC
cdr3_aa: CASSLEASGTYEQYF
d_call: TRBD2
clone_size: few
v_call: TRBV7-2
j_call: TRBJ2-7

cdr3_nt: TGTGCCAGCAGCCTCCGGGGAGGGAATCAGCCCCAGCATTTT
cdr3_aa: CASSLRGGNQPQHF
d_call: NA
clone_size: NA
v_call: TRBV14
j_call: TRBJ1-5

cdr3_nt: TGTGCCAGCAGTTACGTAGGGGAAGGCGAGCAGTACTTC
cdr3_aa: CASSYVGEGEQYF
d_call: NA
clone_size: NA
v_call: TRBV6-5
j_call: TRBJ2-7

cdr3_nt: TGCGCCACTCCCGGGACTACCTCCCCCGAGCAGTACTTC
cdr3_aa: CATPGTTSPEQYF
d_call: TRBD2
clone_size: NA
v_call: TRBV23-1
j_call: TRBJ2-7

cdr3_nt: TGTGCCAGCAGTTTACTGCAGGGTAGCACAGATACGCAGTATTTT
cdr3_aa: CASSLLQGSTDTQYF
d_call: NA
clone_size: once
v_call: TRBV28
j_call: TRBJ2-3

cdr3_nt: TGTGCCACAGATTTCTCGAGCTCCGAGCAGTACTTC
cdr3_aa: CATDFSSSEQYF
d_call: NA
clone_size: few
v_call: TRBV12-3/TRBV12-4
j_call: TRBJ2-7

cdr3_nt: TGTGCCAGCAGCTTGGTTTGGAAGGCCCCAGGTGAAAAACTGTTTTTT
cdr3_aa: CASSLVWKAPGEKLFF
d_call: NA
clone_size: NA
v_call: TRBV11-2
j_call: TRBJ1-4

cdr3_nt: TGTGCCAGCGGTTATAATTCACCCCTCCACTTT
cdr3_aa: CASGYNSPLHF
d_call: NA
clone_size: NA
v_call: TRBV2
j_call: TRBJ1-6

cdr3_nt: TGTGCCAGCAGCGTAGGGGGAGGGCCCCTCTATGGCTACACCTTC
cdr3_aa: CASSVGGGPLYGYTF
d_call: NA
clone_size: NA
v_call: TRBV9
j_call: TRBJ1-2

cdr3_nt: TGTGCCAGCACCCAAACCCCAGGGAGTAGCGAAAAACTGTTTTTT
cdr3_aa: CASTQTPGSSEKLFF
d_call: NA
clone_size: NA
v_call: TRBV2
j_call: TRBJ1-4

cdr3_nt: TGTGCCAGCAGAAAGGGGATGACCCAAGAGACCCAGTACTTC
cdr3_aa: CASRKGMTQETQYF
d_call: NA
clone_size: NA
v_call: TRBV28
j_call: TRBJ2-5

cdr3_nt: TGTGCCTGGAGTGTACAAATAGCAGGCTCAAGGAGAAGCTCCTACGAGCAGTACTTC
cdr3_aa: CAWSVQIAGSRRSSYEQYF
d_call: NA
clone_size: NA
v_call: TRBV30
j_call: TRBJ2-7

cdr3_nt: TGTGCCAGCAGCAATAAACCGGCGGGGCTATACAATGAGCAGTTCTTC
cdr3_aa: CASSNKPAGLYNEQFF
d_call: NA
clone_size: NA
v_call: TRBV3-1/TRBV3-2
j_call: TRBJ2-1

cdr3_nt: TGTGCCAGCATCGTCGCTAAGAACACCGGGGAGCTGTTTTTT
cdr3_aa: CASIVAKNTGELFF
d_call: NA
clone_size: NA
v_call: TRBV2
j_call: TRBJ2-2

cdr3_nt: TGTGCCAGTAGTATAGGGAGGGGTTATAGCAATCAGCCCCAGCATTTT
cdr3_aa: CASSIGRGYSNQPQHF
d_call: NA
clone_size: NA
v_call: TRBV19
j_call: TRBJ1-5

cdr3_nt: TGTGCCAGCAGTTTATATTACAGGGAGAACTATGGCTACACCTTC
cdr3_aa: CASSLYYRENYGYTF
d_call: NA
clone_size: NA
v_call: TRBV28
j_call: TRBJ1-2

cdr3_nt: TGTGCCACCGGACTGTTGCTGCGTGAAGCTTTCTTT
cdr3_aa: CATGLLLREAFF
d_call: NA
clone_size: NA
v_call: TRBV28
j_call: TRBJ1-1

cdr3_nt: TGTGCCAGCAGAAGCGGGAGCTACGAGCAGTACTTC
cdr3_aa: CASRSGSYEQYF
d_call: TRBD2
clone_size: NA
v_call: TRBV28
j_call: TRBJ2-7

cdr3_nt: TGTGCCAGCAGTTACCGCAGGGGGCAGGGTGGCTACACCTTC
cdr3_aa: CASSYRRGQGGYTF
d_call: TRBD1
clone_size: NA
v_call: TRBV6-5
j_call: TRBJ1-2

cdr3_nt: TGTGCCAGCAGCCAAGGGGGCGACACTGAAGCTTTCTTT
cdr3_aa: CASSQGGDTEAFF
d_call: NA
clone_size: NA
v_call: TRBV3-1/TRBV3-2
j_call: TRBJ1-1

cdr3_nt: TGCGCCAGCGGCACGGGGGGCTCGACTGGAAACACCATATATTTT
cdr3_aa: CASGTGGSTGNTIYF
d_call: NA
clone_size: few
v_call: TRBV5-1
j_call: TRBJ1-3

cdr3_nt: TGTGCCAGCAGCTTGTCGAGGGCTCGCTACACCTTC
cdr3_aa: CASSLSRARYTF
d_call: NA
clone_size: NA
v_call: TRBV7-2
j_call: TRBJ1-2

cdr3_nt: TGTGCCAGCAGCAACAGGGGTCTGAACGCCGGGGAGCTGTTTTTT
cdr3_aa: CASSNRGLNAGELFF
d_call: TRBD1
clone_size: NA
v_call: TRBV11-2
j_call: TRBJ2-2

cdr3_nt: TGTGCCAGCAGCGAAACGGTGTTCACTGAAGCTTTCTTT
cdr3_aa: CASSETVFTEAFF
d_call: NA
clone_size: NA
v_call: TRBV9
j_call: TRBJ1-1

cdr3_nt: TGTGCCAGCAGTTCCGACAGGGGCGGGGAGACCCAGTACTTC
cdr3_aa: CASSSDRGGETQYF
d_call: TRBD1
clone_size: NA
v_call: TRBV28
j_call: TRBJ2-5

cdr3_nt: TGTGCCAGTAGTATCACCGGGACTAGCGGGATCGAGCAGTACTTC
cdr3_aa: CASSITGTSGIEQYF
d_call: TRBD2
clone_size: NA
v_call: TRBV19
j_call: TRBJ2-7

cdr3_nt: TGCGCCAGCAGCCAAGGACAGGGGGCACTTGAGCAGTACTTC
cdr3_aa: CASSQGQGALEQYF
d_call: TRBD1
clone_size: NA
v_call: TRBV4-3
j_call: TRBJ2-7

cdr3_nt: TGTGCCAGCAGCTTTCTCCCGGGACAGGGAAGTAGTAGCGAGCAGTACTTC
cdr3_aa: CASSFLPGQGSSSEQYF
d_call: TRBD1
clone_size: NA
v_call: TRBV7-9
j_call: TRBJ2-7

cdr3_nt: TGTGCCAGCAGCCCAGACGGGTTTGGGCAGTACTTC
cdr3_aa: CASSPDGFGQYF
d_call: NA
clone_size: NA
v_call: TRBV11-2
j_call: TRBJ2-7

cdr3_nt: TGTGCCAGCAGTTTAACCGGTTGGTCCTATGGCTACACCTTC
cdr3_aa: CASSLTGWSYGYTF
d_call: NA
clone_size: NA
v_call: TRBV28
j_call: TRBJ1-2

cdr3_nt: TGTGCCAGCAGTTTACAGGACTACGAGCAGTACTTC
cdr3_aa: CASSLQDYEQYF
d_call: NA
clone_size: NA
v_call: TRBV28
j_call: TRBJ2-7

cdr3_nt: TGCAGTGCTAGTCGGGCAGGCTCCGAGACCCAGTACTTC
cdr3_aa: CSASRAGSETQYF
d_call: NA
clone_size: once
v_call: TRBV20-1
j_call: TRBJ2-5

cdr3_nt: TGTGCCAGCAGCTTTGGGACGGCCGCCTACGAGCAGTACTTC
cdr3_aa: CASSFGTAAYEQYF
d_call: NA
clone_size: NA
v_call: TRBV7-2
j_call: TRBJ2-7

cdr3_nt: TGTGCCACCAGTGATTTTGCGCAGAACTATGGCTACACCTTC
cdr3_aa: CATSDFAQNYGYTF
d_call: NA
clone_size: once
v_call: TRBV24-1
j_call: TRBJ1-2

cdr3_nt: TGTGCCAGCAGCGAGAGGGTGAAGAGCACCGGGGAGCTGTTTTTT
cdr3_aa: CASSERVKSTGELFF
d_call: NA
clone_size: NA
v_call: TRBV9
j_call: TRBJ2-2

cdr3_nt: TGTGCCAGCAGTTACATCGACAGGACTAACAATGAGCAGTTCTTC
cdr3_aa: CASSYIDRTNNEQFF
d_call: NA
clone_size: NA
v_call: TRBV6-5
j_call: TRBJ2-1

cdr3_nt: TGCGCCAGCAGGTTGACGGCCCTTAGCTCTGGAAACACCATATATTTT
cdr3_aa: CASRLTALSSGNTIYF
d_call: NA
clone_size: once
v_call: TRBV5-1
j_call: TRBJ1-3